What follows are 5 T cell receptor beta chains derived from one specimen sequenced in a study of blood T cell repertoires in COVID-19. TCRdb's table, derived via immunoSEQ multiplex PCR, lists solely in-frame clones and lacks some. The sample has around 120,000 clones; around 90% are singletons. Sequencing used peripheral blood. The source is a human donor in a cohort sampled during active COVID-19.

The rearrangement uses TRBV27 and TRBJ2-5; 10 nucleotides align to TRBD2. The V gene end was trimmed by 6 bases and the J gene end by 5 bases; junction bases not matched to a gene: 6. Germline V lookup: CDR1 MNHEY, CDR2 SMNVEV (reference sequence). CDR3 length: 14 amino acids. The CDR3 spells CASRSSGGWETQYF. The CDR3, as DNA: TGTGCCAGCAGGAGTAGCGGGGGGTGGGAGACCCAGTACTTC.

The chain joins TRBV5-4 to TRBJ2-1; D is perhaps TRBD1 (5 bases). V was clipped by 0 bases and J by 0 bases, with 7 bases between them. The germline V gene has CDR1 SGHNT and CDR2 YYREEE (reference sequence). The CDR3 runs 15 residues. This CDR3 reads CASSLDRNSYNEQFF. Written as DNA, the CDR3 is TGTGCCAGCAGCTTGGACAGGAACTCCTACAATGAGCAGTTCTTC.

The chain combines TRBV24-1 with TRBJ2-3; possibly TRBD2 for D (6 bases). The V and J ends lost 2 bases and 2 bases respectively, with 10 bases between them. The CDR3 is 15 amino acids. Germline-derived CDR1 and CDR2 are KGHDR and SFDVKD. The DNA of the CDR3 is TGTGCCACCAGTGATTCGAGGGGACTCACAGATACGCAGTATTTT. It is translated as CATSDSRGLTDTQYF.

The CDR3, as DNA: TGCGCCAGCAGTGACAGAATCATGAACACTGAAGCTTTCTTT. It yields the protein CASSDRIMNTEAFF. The chain links TRBV10-2 to TRBJ1-1; D unresolved. In germline, CDR1 is WSHSY, CDR2 SAAADI. V lost 3 bases and J 0 bases, leaving 8 bases between the germline ends. The CDR3 loop spans 14 amino acids.

This clone came up a few times. The chain recombines TRBV27 with TRBJ1-1; the match to TRBD1 covers 10 bases. The V segment lost 5 bases and the J segment 12 bases; nucleotides outside the gene matches: 15. Germline-derived CDR1 and CDR2 are MNHEY and SMNVEV (reference sequence). The CDR3 runs to 15 residues. The chain's CDR3 is CASSRQGQGLTGPFF. The CDR3 region has the DNA TGTGCCAGCAGTAGACAGGGACAGGGGCTGACGGGGCCTTTCTTT.